The following is a T cell receptor beta chain sequence with its context. As yet, its antigen is unknown. The record originates from a study of T-cell reconstitution after alpha-beta-depleted transplantation in children. General study results and limits: In some patients, recipient T cells and intrathymic progenitors surviving conditioning explained high day-60 diversity. Among T cells one year after transplant, newly produced cells accounted for most counts and diversity. Alpha-beta T cells about two months after transplant reportedly derived from several hundred expanded graft clones.

Unique molecular identifiers were incorporated into the prepared TCRbeta library. Using its own MiXCR run on the PCR reads, TCRdb lists one record per CDR3 protein. Here the sample spans about 440,000 distinct CDR3 sequences, 43% being singletons. Germline lookup yields CDR1 SGHRS and CDR2 YFSETQ. CDR3 length: 13 amino acids. V was shortened by 4 bases and J by 10 bases, with 17 bases between the two germline ends. The rearrangement links TRBV5-1 to TRBJ1-2, with D possibly being TRBD1 (5 bases). This clonotype was sampled from a girl aged 2-10 years with aplastic anemia, due to receive a stem cell transplant. The specimen was PBMCs, collected before TCRalphabeta/CD19-depleted stem cell transplant. CDR3 sequence reads: CASSPEGRRDYTF. The CDR3 nucleotides read TGCGCCAGCAGCCCGGAGGGGCGACGAGACTACACCTTC.